This TCR beta chain stems from a study of CD8 T cells in ankylosing spondylitis. Quantitative 5'-RACE with molecular barcodes generated TCR beta libraries. From the 5' RACE reads, TCRdb called clonotypes with MiXCR, one entry per CDR3 protein. The sample lists about 140,000 distinct CDR3 sequences, 7% to 10% occurring once. The CDR3 spans 16 residues. The ends lost 4 bases at V and 7 bases at J; junction bases unmatched: 8. CDR1 and CDR2 (germline): DFQATT, SNEGSKA (reference sequence). Sequencing used synovial fluid, either unsorted or a sorted T cell fraction (not recorded which). This chain connects TRBV20-1 to TRBJ2-1; the match to TRBD2 covers 15 bases. The origin of this receptor is a male donor with ankylosing spondylitis. CDR3 sequence (DNA): TGCAGTGCTAAAACCGGGACTAGCGGGAGGTTGAATGAGCAGTTCTTC. Its translation is CSAKTGTSGRLNEQFF.